Below, 14 T cell receptor beta chains from the same sample are listed, as sequenced in a study of T cell responses to AZD1222 COVID-19 vaccine (dated by TCRdb to the early 2020s). According to the study, the label for this sample's time point signals: about 28 days (+/-7) after the second vaccine dose. Library generation was performed with the immunoSEQ multiplex PCR assay. Drawn from immuneACCESS, this table holds only the in-frame rearrangements with V and J called that TCRdb kept. Clones are partly lost; checked studies trace under half to an unresolved V gene and leave the rest unexplained. This sample lists tens of thousands of clones; 70% to 90% were detected once. In total, the top ten clones hold about 23% of the sample. The sample here was peripheral blood, taken 28 days after the second AZD1222 dose. These receptors were collected from an adult who received the AZD1222 COVID-19 vaccine.

The CDR3 protein is CASSPLQGGKTTDTQYF. The CDR3 DNA is TGTGCCAGCTCACCGCTACAGGGTGGTAAGACCACAGATACGCAGTATTTT. J is TRBJ2-3 and V is TRBV18; D possibly corresponds to TRBD1 (6 bases). In germline, CDR1 is KGHSH, CDR2 LQKENI. The CDR3 spans 17 residues. Trimming took 3 bases from V and 2 from J, leaving 18 bases between them.

This clone has more than one count but fewer than ten. The chain carries TRBV5-1 and TRBJ2-2; 9 bases fit TRBD2. Germline-derived CDR1 and CDR2 are SGHRS and YFSETQ. The CDR3 totals 15 residues. After removal of 5 bases from V and 5 bases from J, the junction contained 7 bases not matched to a gene. CDR3 protein: CASSPTSGLTGELFF. DNA for the CDR3: TGCGCCAGCAGTCCGACTAGCGGACTAACCGGGGAGCTGTTTTTT.

The chain combines TRBV6-5 with TRBJ1-2, with 8 bases matching TRBD1. The CDR3 spans 13 residues. CDR1 is MNHEY and CDR2 is SVGAGI in the germline V gene. J gave up 2 bases and V 7 bases, and 3 bases lay outside the gene matches. CDR3 bases: TGTGCCAGCATCGACAGGGGAAACTATGGCTACACCTTC. Protein product: CASIDRGNYGYTF.

V gene TRBV30 combines with J gene TRBJ2-1, with D unclear. Germline lookup yields CDR1 GTSNPN and CDR2 SVGIG (reference sequence). The CDR3 has 10 residues. The V and J ends lost 5 bases and 9 bases respectively, with 8 bases between them. CDR3 in amino acids: CAWGEGEQFF. The CDR3 DNA reads as TGTGCCTGGGGAGAAGGTGAGCAGTTCTTC.

This chain joins TRBV24-1 and TRBJ2-2; D is undetermined. V was clipped by 3 bases and J by 3 bases, with 13 bases between them. The CDR3 consists of 16 residues. CDR1 and CDR2 from the germline V gene are KGHDR and SFDVKD. CDR3 DNA sequence: TGTGCCACCAGTGATGCCGGGTCCCCGGACACCGGGGAGCTGTTTTTT. This codes for CATSDAGSPDTGELFF.

The chain employs TRBV5-1 and TRBJ1-1, with 7 bases fitting TRBD1. V dropped 2 bases and J dropped 5; count of bases not matched to a gene: 9. The CDR3 runs to 15 residues. Germline loops: CDR1 SGHRS, CDR2 YFSETQ. The CDR3 coding sequence is TGCGCCAGCAGCTTCGACAGGGCCTTTGGGACTGAAGCTTTCTTT. Translation: CASSFDRAFGTEAFF.

V and J are TRBV6-2 or TRBV6-3 and TRBJ2-1; the D is unclear. This CDR3 region has 17 residues. Germline CDR1 MNHEY, CDR2 SVGEGT. V lost 6 bases and J 0 bases, leaving 18 bases between the germline ends. CDR3 coding DNA: TGTGCCAGCAGCCCTCGTAGAGCGTTGAGCTCCTACAATGAGCAGTTCTTC. It codes for CASSPRRALSSYNEQFF.

The chain has TRBV5-1 and TRBJ2-1; D may be TRBD1 or TRBD2 (5 bases each). Germline CDR1 is SGHRS and CDR2 is YFSETQ. This CDR3 is 15 amino acids long. The V end was cut by 0 bases, the J end by 4 bases, with 11 bases between. The CDR3 DNA sequence: TGCGCCAGCAGCTTGGAAGGGACCACTTACAATGAGCAGTTCTTC. Its protein is CASSLEGTTYNEQFF.

The V and J genes are TRBV23-1 and TRBJ1-6; tentatively, D is TRBD1 (5 bases). TRBV23-1 is annotated as an ORF whose role is uncertain. Trimming left V 2 bases short and J 6 bases short, with 11 bases between. The CDR3 loop spans 15 amino acids. CDR3 sequence reads: CASSQGGCFNSPLHF. DNA for the CDR3: TGCGCCAGCAGTCAAGGGGGGTGTTTTAATTCACCCCTCCACTTT.

The chain couples TRBV28 to TRBJ2-1; D perhaps matches TRBD2 (6 bases). Per the germline V gene, CDR1 is MDHEN and CDR2 is SYDVKM. CDR3 length: 13 amino acids. Trimming stripped 2 bases from V and 7 bases from J, with 9 bases between. Written as DNA, the CDR3 is TGTGCCAGCAGTTTACCCAGCGGGAATGAGCAGTTCTTC. As protein: CASSLPSGNEQFF.

The V and J genes are TRBV5-1 and TRBJ1-3; no clear D. CDR1 and CDR2 (germline): SGHRS, YFSETQ. This CDR3 spans 15 amino acids. V lost 1 base and J lost 0, with 8 bases in between. CDR3 in amino acids: CASSLLPSSGNTIYF. CDR3 nucleotide sequence: TGCGCCAGCAGCTTGCTCCCGAGCTCTGGAAACACCATATATTTT. Variable domain in full (rest from reference TRBV5-1 and TRBJ1-3): KAGVTQTPRYLIKTRGQQVTLSCSPISGHRSVSWYQQTPGQGLQFLFEYFSETQRNKGNFPGRFSGRQFSNSRSEMNVSTLELGDSALYLCASSLLPSSGNTIYFGEGSWLTVV.

The chain is built from TRBV5-1 and TRBJ2-4, with 7 bases that match TRBD2. CDR1 is SGHRS and CDR2 is YFSETQ in the germline V gene. This CDR3 region has 15 residues. V trimming: 4 bases; J trimming: 6 bases; junction bases outside the gene matches: 10. CDR3 amino acids: CASSPGLGEGNIQYF. The CDR3, as DNA: TGCGCCAGCAGCCCCGGACTTGGGGAGGGAAACATTCAGTACTTC.

This sequence joins TRBV5-1 and TRBJ1-1; D call uncertain. The CDR3 has 11 residues. Trimming cost V 3 bases and J 7 bases, with 7 bases left between them. Germline CDR1 and CDR2: SGHRS and YFSETQ. In DNA form, the CDR3 reads TGCGCCAGCAGCTCCCGAGGTGAAGCTTTCTTT. It specifies CASSSRGEAFF.

This CDR3 reads CASSHPPPSYNEQFF. CDR3 bases: TGCGCCAGCAGCCATCCTCCTCCGTCCTACAATGAGCAGTTCTTC. J is TRBJ2-1 and V is TRBV4-1; D is unresolved. In germline, CDR1 is MGHRA, CDR2 YSYEKL. The CDR3 sequence is 15 residues long. V lost 3 bases and J lost 1, with 10 bases in between.